The 19 T cell receptor beta chains in this list originate from one sample, sequenced in a study of T cells in Graves' hyperthyroidism and ophthalmopathy. Amplification of TCR beta CDR3 regions was performed using RNA transcripts as template. HTBI primers were employed in a first-round RT-PCR of the TCR CDR3. TCRdb itself ran the multiplex PCR reads through MiXCR, one entry per CDR3 protein. This table holds some 700,000 distinct CDR3 sequences, approximately 15% found once. Input material: blood. These receptors were collected from a man aged 50 or older with Graves' hyperthyroidism.

This clonotype was counted at least ten times. The chain's CDR3 is CSAPRTGGLRVKGEQYF. For the CDR3, the DNA is TGCAGTGCCCCGCGGACAGGGGGCTTGAGGGTGAAAGGCGAGCAGTACTTC. This chain uses TRBV20-1 with TRBJ2-7; the match to TRBD1 covers 11 bases. The CDR3 runs 17 residues. The junction had 19 bases not matched to a gene; V was cut back by 6 bases and J by 6 bases. Germline V gene lookup returns CDR1 DFQATT and CDR2 SNEGSKA (reference sequence).

J is TRBJ2-1 and V is TRBV18; 8 bases agree with TRBD2. The closer fit of TRBJ2-7 to the DNA end suggests the J call may be wrong. Germline lookup yields CDR1 KGHSH and CDR2 LQKENI. The CDR3 loop spans 14 amino acids. The CDR3 DNA sequence: TGTGCCAGCTCACCCACGGGAGGGGGAGGTGAGCAGTACTTC. Amino acid sequence: CASSPTGGGGEQYF.

With respect to this clonotype: Given a much more abundant clone one base away, this may be a read error. CDR3 in DNA: TGTGCCAGCAGCCCTCCAGGGGGTGGGGCCTCGACCGGGGAGCTGCTTTTT. Translating gives CASSPPGGGASTGELLF. The V gene is TRBV7-2, the J gene TRBJ2-2; TRBD1 matches 7 bases. Germline CDR1 and CDR2: SGHTA and FQGNSA. This CDR3 region has 17 residues.

This clonotype was observed many times. The gene calls are TRBV12-5 and TRBJ2-3; maybe TRBD2 (5 bases). Looked up from germline, CDR1 is LGHNT and CDR2 is FRNRAP. The CDR3 length is 14 residues. Trimming removed 4 bases at V and 6 bases at J, with 14 bases between. In nucleotides, the CDR3 is TGTGCTAGTGGTTCGGACTGGCGGGCGGATACGCAGTATTTT. Its protein is CASGSDWRADTQYF.

This clonotype was seen a few times. The rearrangement uses TRBV6-2 or TRBV6-3 and TRBJ1-2, with D hard to call. CDR3 size: 14 residues. The V end lost 7 bases, the J end lost 7 bases, and 19 bases lay between the germline ends. Germline V gene data show CDR1 as MNHEY and CDR2 as SVGEGT. CDR3 amino acids: CASTPDSEWRGYTF. CDR3 nucleotides: TGTGCCAGCACCCCGGACTCCGAATGGCGTGGCTACACCTTC.

The J gene is TRBJ2-3, the V gene TRBV6-6; tentative D call: TRBD2 (6 bases). The CDR3 totals 16 residues. V gave up 2 bases and J gave up 2 bases, with 14 bases separating them. In germline, CDR1 is MNHNY, CDR2 SVGAGI (reference sequence). As DNA, the CDR3 is TGTGCCAGCAGTTACACCTGGGCGGGGTTCACAGATACGCAGTATTTT. This gives the protein CASSYTWAGFTDTQYF.

This clonotype came up many times. The chain employs TRBV12-3 or TRBV12-4 and TRBJ1-2; D uncertain. The CDR3 runs to 13 residues. V lost 5 bases, J lost 0 bases, and 7 bases lay in between. For the CDR3, the DNA is TGTGCCAGCAGTACGGGCCCTAACTATGGCTACACCTTC. Protein sequence: CASSTGPNYGYTF.

This clonotype was counted only a few times. The CDR3 sequence is CASSQTESYGYTF. The CDR3 DNA follows: TGTGCCAGCAGCCAGACAGAGTCCTATGGCTACACCTTC. The chain has TRBV3-1 and TRBJ1-2, with D tentatively TRBD1 (5 bases). Deletions cut 3 bases from V and 4 bases from J, with 9 bases between. CDR3 size: 13 residues. Germline CDR1 LGHDT, CDR2 YNNKEL (reference sequence).

This clonotype showed up many times. The chain uses TRBV11-2 and TRBJ1-1, with D possibly matching TRBD1 (5 bases). The CDR3 sequence is 14 residues long. The germline gives CDR1 SGHAT, CDR2 FQNNGV. The ends were cut back, 1 base at V and 4 bases at J, with 10 bases in the middle. CDR3 residues: CASSLVKGFTEAFF. The CDR3 DNA follows: TGTGCCAGCAGCTTAGTGAAGGGGTTCACTGAAGCTTTCTTT.

This clonotype was counted at least ten times. The rearrangement links TRBV10-3 to TRBJ2-5; maybe TRBD1 (6 bases). Trimming removed 6 bases from V and 13 bases from J, with 12 bases in between. The CDR3 extends over 10 amino acids. CDR1 is ENHRY and CDR2 is SYGVKD in the germline V gene. The CDR3 spells CAIRGAVTYF. DNA of the CDR3: TGTGCCATCAGGGGGGCAGTCACGTACTTC.

The rearrangement links TRBV14 to TRBJ2-1; D is unresolved. CDR3 length: 14 amino acids. V was trimmed by 3 bases and J by 3 bases, leaving 9 bases between them. CDR1 SGHDN and CDR2 FVKESK come from the germline V gene. Here the CDR3 reads CASSQGRIYNEQFF. The CDR3 DNA is TGTGCCAGCAGCCAGGGCAGGATCTACAATGAGCAGTTCTTC. Together with reference TRBV14 and TRBJ2-1, the CDR3 gives the full variable domain: EAGVTQFPSHSVIEKGQTVTLRCDPISGHDNLYWYRRVMGKEIKFLLHFVKESKQDESGMPNNRFLAERTGGTYSTLKVQPAELEDSGVYFCASSQGRIYNEQFFGPGTRLTVL.

Many counts were recorded for this clonotype. The V call is TRBV12-3 or TRBV12-4, the J call TRBJ2-2; D ambiguous. This CDR3 is built from 14 residues. Trimming pared 6 bases from V and 4 bases from J, leaving 12 bases between. CDR3 sequence reads: CASSPLGITGELFF. CDR3 bases: TGTGCCAGCAGCCCCCTGGGAATCACCGGGGAGCTGTTTTTT.

The chain joins TRBV28 to TRBJ1-5; D gene ambiguous. Trimming stripped 3 bases from V and 9 bases from J, with 6 bases between. The CDR3 is 11 residues long. From germline, CDR1 is MDHEN and CDR2 SYDVKM. The CDR3 region is CASSFGSPQHF. CDR3 bases: TGTGCCAGCAGTTTCGGGTCGCCCCAGCATTTT.

This clonotype was seen a handful of times. The rearrangement links TRBV27 to TRBJ2-7, with 10 bases lining up with TRBD1. The CDR3 runs to 15 residues. The V gene's germline CDR1 is MNHEY and CDR2 SMNVEV (reference sequence). V shed 8 bases and J 2 bases; nucleotides not matched to a gene: 9. This CDR3 is CASGYRDRGPYEQYF. The CDR3 DNA follows: TGTGCCAGCGGGTACCGGGACAGGGGTCCCTACGAGCAGTACTTC.

This clonotype has more than one count but fewer than ten. V and J are TRBV28 and TRBJ2-6; D unresolved. CDR3 size: 15 residues. In germline, CDR1 is MDHEN, CDR2 SYDVKM. Trimming cost V 4 bases and J 0 bases, with 7 bases left between them. CDR3 loop: CASSSTISGANVLTF. DNA for the CDR3: TGTGCCAGCAGTTCCACGATCTCTGGGGCCAACGTCCTGACTTTC.

This clonotype has ten or more counts. The V call is TRBV11-3, the J call TRBJ1-1; tentatively, D is TRBD1 (5 bases). The V end was cut by 5 bases, the J end by 10 bases, with 17 bases between. Germline V gives CDR1 SGHNT, CDR2 YENEEA. This CDR3 is built from 13 residues. The CDR3 loop reads CASSRGRRGAAFF. The CDR3 DNA is TGTGCCAGCAGCCGCGGGCGAAGGGGCGCAGCTTTCTTT.

The rearrangement joins TRBV5-1 to TRBJ2-1, with D possibly TRBD2 on 6 matching bases. This CDR3 has 14 residues. Germline V CDR1 and CDR2: SGHRS, YFSETQ. V lost 3 bases to trimming and J lost 9 bases, with 16 bases between them. CDR3: CASSWWDSVGEQFF. For the CDR3, the DNA is TGCGCCAGCAGCTGGTGGGACTCCGTGGGTGAGCAGTTCTTC.

Many counts were recorded for this clonotype. The V call is TRBV11-3, the J call TRBJ2-1; the D is unclear. Trimming removed 4 bases from V and 7 bases from J, with 11 bases in between. The CDR3 runs to 13 residues. CDR1 and CDR2 (germline): SGHNT, YENEEA. The CDR3 sequence: CASSSTWQNEQFF. The CDR3 coding sequence is TGTGCCAGCAGCTCAACCTGGCAAAATGAGCAGTTCTTC.

This clonotype was counted ten times or more. The chain links TRBV20-1 to TRBJ1-2; D remains ambiguous. Germline V lookup: CDR1 DFQATT, CDR2 SNEGSKA (reference sequence). V shed 3 bases and J shed 8 bases, with 19 bases lying between them. The CDR3 spans 14 residues. CDR3 protein: CSASTPPRGDGYTF. The CDR3 DNA reads TGCAGTGCTAGTACTCCGCCGAGAGGTGACGGCTACACCTTC.